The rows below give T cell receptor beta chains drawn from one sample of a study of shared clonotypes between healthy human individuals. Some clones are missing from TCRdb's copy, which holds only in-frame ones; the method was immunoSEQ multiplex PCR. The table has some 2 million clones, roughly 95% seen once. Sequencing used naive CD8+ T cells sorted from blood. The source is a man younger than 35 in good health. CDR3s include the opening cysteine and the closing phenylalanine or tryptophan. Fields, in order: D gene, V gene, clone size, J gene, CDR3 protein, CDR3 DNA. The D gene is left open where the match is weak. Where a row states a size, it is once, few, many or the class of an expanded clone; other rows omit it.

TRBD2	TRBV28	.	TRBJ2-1	CASSLLAGAYNEQFF	TGTGCCAGCAGTTTACTAGCGGGGGCCTACAATGAGCAGTTCTTC
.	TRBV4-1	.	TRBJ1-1	CASSLPQGHTEAFF	TGCGCCAGCAGCCTTCCACAGGGACACACTGAAGCTTTCTTT
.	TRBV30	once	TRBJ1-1	CAWSVGGGTEAFF	TGTGCCTGGAGTGTTGGGGGGGGGACTGAAGCTTTCTTT
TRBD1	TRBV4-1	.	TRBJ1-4	CASSPGIQGGNEKLFF	TGCGCCAGCAGCCCCGGGATCCAAGGGGGCAATGAAAAACTGTTTTTT
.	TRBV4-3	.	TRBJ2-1	CASSQENNNEQFF	TGCGCCAGCAGCCAAGAGAACAACAATGAGCAGTTCTTC
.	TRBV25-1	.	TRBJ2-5	CASSEYDRVPETQYF	TGTGCCAGCAGTGAATATGATAGGGTCCCCGAGACCCAGTACTTC
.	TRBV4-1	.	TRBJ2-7	CASSQDLAYEQYF	TGCGCCAGCAGCCAAGATTTGGCCTACGAGCAGTACTTC
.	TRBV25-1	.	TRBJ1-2	CASSGGFYGYTF	TGTGCCAGCAGTGGAGGCTTCTATGGCTACACCTTC
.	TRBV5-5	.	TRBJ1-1	CASSFGQVSGTEAFF	TGTGCCAGCAGCTTCGGTCAGGTGTCTGGCACTGAAGCTTTCTTT
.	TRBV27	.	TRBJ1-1	CASMEGTPNTEAFF	TGTGCCAGCATGGAGGGGACGCCGAACACTGAAGCTTTCTTT
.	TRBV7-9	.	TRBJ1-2	CASSETGTVYGYTF	TGTGCCAGCAGCGAGACCGGGACGGTCTATGGCTACACCTTC
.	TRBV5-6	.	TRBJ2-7	CASSLSDSSYEQYF	TGTGCCAGCAGCTTGTCGGACAGTTCCTACGAGCAGTACTTC
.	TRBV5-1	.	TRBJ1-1	CASSLVVSSLGTEAFF	TGCGCCAGCAGCTTGGTGGTTTCCAGCCTGGGCACTGAAGCTTTCTTT
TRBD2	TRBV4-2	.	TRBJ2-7	CASSQEGLAGVDEQYF	TGTGCCAGCAGCCAAGAAGGACTAGCGGGGGTCGACGAGCAGTACTTC
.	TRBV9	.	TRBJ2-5	CASSVGGAGETQYF	TGTGCCAGCAGCGTAGGAGGGGCGGGGGAGACCCAGTACTTC
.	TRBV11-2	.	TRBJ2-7	CASSSDNSYEQYF	TGTGCCAGCAGCTCGGACAACTCCTACGAGCAGTACTTC
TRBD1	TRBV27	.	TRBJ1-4	CASSLAGGERREKLFF	TGTGCCAGCAGTTTAGCAGGGGGCGAACGTCGTGAAAAACTGTTTTTT
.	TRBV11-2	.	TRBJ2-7	CASSFPGYEQYF	TGTGCCAGCAGCTTTCCGGGTTACGAGCAGTACTTC
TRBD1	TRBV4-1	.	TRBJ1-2	CASSRQGANGYTF	TGCGCCAGCAGCCGACAGGGGGCTAATGGCTACACCTTC
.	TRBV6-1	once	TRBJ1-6	CASSEYDRSSYNSPLHF	TGTGCCAGCAGTGAATACGACAGGAGCTCCTATAATTCACCCCTCCACTTT
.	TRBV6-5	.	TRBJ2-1	CASSLTAMGEQFF	TGTGCCAGCAGCCTAACGGCGATGGGTGAGCAGTTCTTC
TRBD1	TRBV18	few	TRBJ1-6	CASSPGTAQYSPLHF	TGTGCCAGCTCACCAGGGACAGCCCAGTATTCACCCCTCCACTTT
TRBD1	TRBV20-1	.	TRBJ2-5	CSGQVQETQYF	TGCAGCGGACAGGTCCAAGAGACCCAGTACTTC
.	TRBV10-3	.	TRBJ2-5	CAISADFQETQYF	TGTGCCATCAGTGCGGACTTTCAAGAGACCCAGTACTTC
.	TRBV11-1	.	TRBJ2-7	CASSEPAGTTYEQYF	TGTGCCAGCAGCGAACCAGCCGGGACCACTTACGAGCAGTACTTC
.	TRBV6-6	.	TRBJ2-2	CASSYSSGAGGELFF	TGTGCCAGCAGTTACTCGAGTGGAGCGGGCGGGGAGCTGTTTTTT
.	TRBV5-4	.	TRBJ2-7	CASSFGADEQYF	TGTGCCAGCAGCTTTGGGGCCGACGAGCAGTACTTC
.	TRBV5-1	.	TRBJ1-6	CASSLEASSSYNSPLHF	TGCGCCAGCAGCTTGGAGGCATCTAGCTCCTATAATTCACCCCTCCACTTT
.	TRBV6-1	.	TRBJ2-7	CASSGGGDRSSYEQYF	TGTGCCAGCAGTGGAGGGGGGGACAGGAGCTCCTACGAGCAGTACTTC
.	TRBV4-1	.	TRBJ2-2	CASSQEGYAGELFF	TGCGCCAGCAGCCAAGAAGGATACGCCGGGGAGCTGTTTTTT
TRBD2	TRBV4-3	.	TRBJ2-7	CASSRAPAGDEQYF	TGCGCCAGCAGCCGCGCCCCAGCGGGAGACGAGCAGTACTTC
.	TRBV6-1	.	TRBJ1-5	CASSDPDEFDQPQHF	TGTGCCAGCAGCGACCCGGACGAGTTCGATCAGCCCCAGCATTTT
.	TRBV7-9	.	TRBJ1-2	CASSSYATGRSNYGYTF	TGTGCCAGCAGCTCCTACGCAACAGGGAGATCCAACTATGGCTACACCTTC
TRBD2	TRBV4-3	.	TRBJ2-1	CASSQETSGGNEQFF	TGCGCCAGCAGCCAAGAGACTAGCGGGGGCAATGAGCAGTTCTTC
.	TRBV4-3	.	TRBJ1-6	CASSQDQGRGSPLHF	TGCGCCAGCAGCCAAGATCAGGGCCGAGGTTCACCCCTCCACTTT
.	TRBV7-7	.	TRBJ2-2	CASSSDPGTGELFF	TGTGCTAGCAGCTCCGATCCGGGCACCGGGGAGCTGTTTTTT
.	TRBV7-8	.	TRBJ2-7	CASSLAYPGPSIDEQYF	TGTGCCAGCAGCTTAGCATACCCTGGTCCAAGTATCGACGAGCAGTACTTC
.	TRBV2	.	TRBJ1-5	CASSEGSENQPQHF	TGTGCCAGCAGTGAAGGGTCAGAGAATCAGCCCCAGCATTTT
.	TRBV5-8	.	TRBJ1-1	CASSAGSTYTEAFF	TGTGCCAGCAGCGCGGGATCCACTTACACTGAAGCTTTCTTT
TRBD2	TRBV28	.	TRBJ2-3	CASSSFNLAGGTDTQYF	TGTGCCAGCAGTTCGTTCAATCTAGCGGGGGGCACAGATACGCAGTATTTT
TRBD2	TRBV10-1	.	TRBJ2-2	CASSESFHTAGGTGELFF	TGCGCCAGCAGTGAGTCCTTTCATACAGCGGGAGGAACCGGGGAGCTGTTTTTT
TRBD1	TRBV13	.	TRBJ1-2	CASSAGQGPDYGYTF	TGTGCCAGCAGCGCGGGACAGGGGCCGGACTATGGCTACACCTTC
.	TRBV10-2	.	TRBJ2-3	CASSQGSTDTQYF	TGCGCCAGCAGTCAGGGGAGCACAGATACGCAGTATTTT
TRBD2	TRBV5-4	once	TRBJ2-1	CASSSIAGAYNEQFF	TGTGCCAGCAGCTCTATAGCGGGGGCCTACAATGAGCAGTTCTTC
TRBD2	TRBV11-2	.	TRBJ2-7	CASSAGAAYEQYF	TGTGCCAGCTCGGCGGGAGCAGCCTACGAGCAGTACTTC
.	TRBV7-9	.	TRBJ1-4	CASSSDHAYNEKLFF	TGTGCCAGCAGCTCCGACCACGCGTATAATGAAAAACTGTTTTTT
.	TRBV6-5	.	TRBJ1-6	CASSWVSSYNSPLHF	TGTGCCAGCAGTTGGGTTAGCTCCTATAATTCACCCCTCCACTTT
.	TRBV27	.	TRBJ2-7	CASSPRGPYEQYF	TGTGCCAGCAGCCCCCGAGGGCCCTACGAGCAGTACTTC
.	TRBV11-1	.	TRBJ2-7	CASSSYGVNYEQYF	TGTGCCAGCAGCTCCTATGGCGTAAACTACGAGCAGTACTTC
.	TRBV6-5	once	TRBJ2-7	CASRIGGPSSYEQYF	TGTGCCAGCAGGATTGGGGGACCAAGCTCCTACGAGCAGTACTTC
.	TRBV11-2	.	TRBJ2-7	CASSLSWSANAQVDEQYF	TGTGCCAGCAGCTTGAGTTGGAGCGCCAACGCCCAAGTCGACGAGCAGTACTTC
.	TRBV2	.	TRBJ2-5	CASEGFSFVSQYF	TGTGCCAGCGAGGGGTTTTCGTTTGTTTCCCAGTACTTC
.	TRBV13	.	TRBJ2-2	CASRSRVTGELFF	TGTGCCAGCAGAAGCAGGGTCACCGGGGAGCTGTTTTTT
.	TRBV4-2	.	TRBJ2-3	CASSQEGTDTQYF	TGTGCCAGCAGCCAGGAGGGGACAGATACGCAGTATTTT
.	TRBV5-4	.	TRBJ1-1	CASSPEGLTEAFF	TGTGCCAGCAGCCCTGAAGGGTTAACTGAAGCTTTCTTT
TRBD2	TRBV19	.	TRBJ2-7	CASRLLAGGPNEQYF	TGTGCCAGTCGGTTACTAGCGGGGGGGCCGAACGAGCAGTACTTC
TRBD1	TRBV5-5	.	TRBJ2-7	CASSRLRTGTNYEQYF	TGTGCCAGCAGTCGACTCCGGACAGGTACTAACTACGAGCAGTACTTC
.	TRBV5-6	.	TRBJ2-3	CASSFLEDTQYF	TGTGCCAGCAGCTTCTTAGAAGATACGCAGTATTTT
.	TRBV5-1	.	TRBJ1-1	CASSLAGSTEAFF	TGCGCCAGCAGCTTGGCCGGTAGCACTGAAGCTTTCTTT
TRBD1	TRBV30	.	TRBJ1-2	CAWSVTPDRVYGYTF	TGTGCCTGGAGTGTGACCCCCGACAGGGTCTATGGCTACACCTTC